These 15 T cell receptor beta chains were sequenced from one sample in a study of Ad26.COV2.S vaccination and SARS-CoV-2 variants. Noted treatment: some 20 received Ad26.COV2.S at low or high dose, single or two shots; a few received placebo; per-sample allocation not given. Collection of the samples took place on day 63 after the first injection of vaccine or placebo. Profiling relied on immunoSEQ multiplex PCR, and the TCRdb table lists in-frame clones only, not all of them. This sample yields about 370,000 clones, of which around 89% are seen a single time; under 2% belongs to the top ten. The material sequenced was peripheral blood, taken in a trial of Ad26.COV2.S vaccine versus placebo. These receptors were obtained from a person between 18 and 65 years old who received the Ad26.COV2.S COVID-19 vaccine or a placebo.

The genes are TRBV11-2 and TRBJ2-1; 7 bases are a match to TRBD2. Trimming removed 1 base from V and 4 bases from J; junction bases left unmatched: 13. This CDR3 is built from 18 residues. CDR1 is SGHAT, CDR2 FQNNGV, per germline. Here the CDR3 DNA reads TGTGCCAGCAGCTTAGTTAGTGTGGGGGACTACTATTACAATGAGCAGTTCTTC. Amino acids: CASSLVSVGDYYYNEQFF.

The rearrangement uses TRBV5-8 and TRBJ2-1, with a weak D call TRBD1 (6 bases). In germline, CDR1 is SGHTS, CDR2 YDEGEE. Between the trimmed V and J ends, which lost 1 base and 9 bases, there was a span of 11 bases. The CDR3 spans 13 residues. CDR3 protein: CASSLLLGGEQFF. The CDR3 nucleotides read TGTGCCAGCAGCTTGCTACTAGGGGGTGAGCAGTTCTTC.

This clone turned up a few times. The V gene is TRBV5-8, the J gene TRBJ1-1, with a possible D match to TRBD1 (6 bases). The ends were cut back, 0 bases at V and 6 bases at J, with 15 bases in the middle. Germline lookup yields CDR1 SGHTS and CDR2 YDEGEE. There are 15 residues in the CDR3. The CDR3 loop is CASSLGDRWFAEAFF. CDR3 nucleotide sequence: TGTGCCAGCAGCTTGGGAGACAGGTGGTTCGCTGAAGCTTTCTTT.

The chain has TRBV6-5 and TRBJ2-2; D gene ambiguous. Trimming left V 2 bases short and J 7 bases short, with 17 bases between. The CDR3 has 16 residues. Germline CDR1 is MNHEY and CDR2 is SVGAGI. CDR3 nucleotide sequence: TGTGCCAGCAGTTACAACTCGCCAAGGGTTGGCGGGGAGCTGTTTTTT. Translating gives CASSYNSPRVGGELFF.

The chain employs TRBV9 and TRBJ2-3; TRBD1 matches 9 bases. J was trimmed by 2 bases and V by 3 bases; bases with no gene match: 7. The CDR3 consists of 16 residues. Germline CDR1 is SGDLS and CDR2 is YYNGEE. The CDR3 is CASSERTGANTDTQYF. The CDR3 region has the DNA TGTGCCAGCAGCGAGAGGACAGGGGCTAACACAGATACGCAGTATTTT.

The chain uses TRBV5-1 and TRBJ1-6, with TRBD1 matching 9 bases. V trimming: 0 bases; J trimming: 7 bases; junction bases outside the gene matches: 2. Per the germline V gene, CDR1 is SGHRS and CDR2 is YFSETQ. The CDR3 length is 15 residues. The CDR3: CASSLGDRVNSPLHF. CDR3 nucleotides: TGCGCCAGCAGCTTGGGGGACAGGGTCAATTCACCCCTCCACTTT. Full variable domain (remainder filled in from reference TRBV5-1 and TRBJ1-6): KAGVTQTPRYLIKTRGQQVTLSCSPISGHRSVSWYQQTPGQGLQFLFEYFSETQRNKGNFPGRFSGRQFSNSRSEMNVSTLELGDSALYLCASSLGDRVNSPLHFGNGTRLTVT.

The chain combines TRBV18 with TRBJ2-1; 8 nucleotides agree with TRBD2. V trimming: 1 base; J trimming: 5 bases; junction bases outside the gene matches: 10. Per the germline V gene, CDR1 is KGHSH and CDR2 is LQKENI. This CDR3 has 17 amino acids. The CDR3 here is CASSPRSSGSLNNEQFF. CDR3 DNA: TGTGCCAGCTCACCACGATCCAGCGGGAGCCTGAACAATGAGCAGTTCTTC.

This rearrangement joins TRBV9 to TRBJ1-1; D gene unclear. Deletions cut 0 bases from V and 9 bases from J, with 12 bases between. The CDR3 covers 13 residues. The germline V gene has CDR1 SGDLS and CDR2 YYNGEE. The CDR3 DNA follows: TGTGCCAGCAGCGTAGCTCGGGAAGGAAAAGCTTTCTTT. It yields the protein CASSVAREGKAFF.

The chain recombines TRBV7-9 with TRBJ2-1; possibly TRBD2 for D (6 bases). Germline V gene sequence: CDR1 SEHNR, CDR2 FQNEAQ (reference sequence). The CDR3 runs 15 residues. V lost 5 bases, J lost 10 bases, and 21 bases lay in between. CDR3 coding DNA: TGTGCCAGCAGCCCTAAGGGGACTGGGTGGGAAGAGCAGTTCTTC. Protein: CASSPKGTGWEEQFF.

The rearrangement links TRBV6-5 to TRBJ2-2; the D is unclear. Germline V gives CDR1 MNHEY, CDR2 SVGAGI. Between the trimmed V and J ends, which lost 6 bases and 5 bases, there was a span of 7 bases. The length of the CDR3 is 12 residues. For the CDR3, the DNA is TGTGCCAGCAGCCTCGGGACCGGGGAGCTGTTTTTT. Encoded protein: CASSLGTGELFF.

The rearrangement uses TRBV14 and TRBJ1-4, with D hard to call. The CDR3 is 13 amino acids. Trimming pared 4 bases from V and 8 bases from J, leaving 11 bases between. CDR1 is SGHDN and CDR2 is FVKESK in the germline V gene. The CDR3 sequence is CASSPRLGEKLFF. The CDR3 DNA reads TGTGCCAGCAGCCCCCGCCTGGGGGAAAAACTGTTTTTT. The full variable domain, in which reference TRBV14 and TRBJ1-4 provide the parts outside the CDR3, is EAGVTQFPSHSVIEKGQTVTLRCDPISGHDNLYWYRRVMGKEIKFLLHFVKESKQDESGMPNNRFLAERTGGTYSTLKVQPAELEDSGVYFCASSPRLGEKLFFGSGTQLSVL.

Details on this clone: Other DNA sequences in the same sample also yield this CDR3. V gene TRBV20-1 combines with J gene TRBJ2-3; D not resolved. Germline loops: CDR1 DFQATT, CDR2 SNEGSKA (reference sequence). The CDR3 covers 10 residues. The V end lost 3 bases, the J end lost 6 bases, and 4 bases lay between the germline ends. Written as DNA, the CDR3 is TGCAGTGCTAGCCGGGATACGCAGTATTTT. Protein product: CSASRDTQYF.

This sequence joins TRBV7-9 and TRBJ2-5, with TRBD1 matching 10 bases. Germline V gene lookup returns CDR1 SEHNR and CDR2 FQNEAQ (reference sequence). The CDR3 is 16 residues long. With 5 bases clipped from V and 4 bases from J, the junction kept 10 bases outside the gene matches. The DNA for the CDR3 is TGTGCCAGCAGCCATCATGAGGACAGGGGGAGAGAGACCCAGTACTTC. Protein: CASSHHEDRGRETQYF.

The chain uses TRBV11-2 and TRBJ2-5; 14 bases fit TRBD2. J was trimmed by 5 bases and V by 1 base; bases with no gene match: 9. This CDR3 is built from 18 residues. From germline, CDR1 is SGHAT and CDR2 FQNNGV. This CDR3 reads CASSLAGGLAGVGETQYF. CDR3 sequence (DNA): TGTGCCAGCAGCTTAGCGGGGGGACTAGCGGGAGTAGGGGAGACCCAGTACTTC.

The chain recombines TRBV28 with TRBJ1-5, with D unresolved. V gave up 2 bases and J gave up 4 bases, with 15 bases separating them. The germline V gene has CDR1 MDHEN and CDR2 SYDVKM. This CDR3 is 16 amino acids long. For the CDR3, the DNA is TGTGCCAGCAGTTTAATGATGCGTGGCAGGAATCAGCCCCAGCATTTT. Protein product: CASSLMMRGRNQPQHF.